This record concerns one TCR beta chain sequence. Seattle cases were enrolled at active infection and followed longitudinally. The data derive from a study of blood T cell repertoires in COVID-19. Study information: Researchers got acute and convalescent COVID-19 samples from the United States, Italy and Spain. Nucleic acid was either cDNA or gDNA, and it came from T cells, B-cell-depleted T cells, or PBMCs.

Germline V gene data show CDR1 as KGHSH and CDR2 as LQKENI. Trimming left V 6 bases short and J 0 bases short, with 12 bases between. The CDR3 totals 15 residues. Profiling relied on immunoSEQ multiplex PCR, and the TCRdb table lists in-frame clones only, not all of them. The sample lists 150,000 to 160,000 clones; 70% to 85% were seen once. The clonotype originates from a man in his sixties with COVID-19, enrolled during active disease. Material: peripheral blood. J is TRBJ1-5 and V is TRBV18; possible D gene TRBD1, 5 bases. This CDR3 reads CASSPVGLSNQPQHF. DNA for the CDR3: TGTGCCAGCTCCCCCGTGGGGCTTAGCAATCAGCCCCAGCATTTT.